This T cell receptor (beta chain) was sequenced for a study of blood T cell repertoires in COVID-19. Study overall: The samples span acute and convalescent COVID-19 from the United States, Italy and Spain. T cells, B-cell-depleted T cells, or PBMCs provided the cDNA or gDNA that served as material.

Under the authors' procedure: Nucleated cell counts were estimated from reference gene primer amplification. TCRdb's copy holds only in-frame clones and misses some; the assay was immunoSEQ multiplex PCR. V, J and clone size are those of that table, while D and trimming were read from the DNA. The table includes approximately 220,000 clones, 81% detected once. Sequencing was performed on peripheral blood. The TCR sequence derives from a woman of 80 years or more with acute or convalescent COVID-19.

The CDR3 loop is CASSLGSSEETQYF. CDR3 nucleotides: TGTGCCAGCAGCTTAGGTAGTAGCGAAGAGACCCAGTACTTC. V usage is TRBV7-2 and J usage is TRBJ2-5; D is possibly TRBD2 (5 bases). The germline V gene has CDR1 SGHTA and CDR2 FQGNSA. The CDR3 consists of 14 residues. V lost 1 base, J lost 3 bases, and 9 bases lay in between.